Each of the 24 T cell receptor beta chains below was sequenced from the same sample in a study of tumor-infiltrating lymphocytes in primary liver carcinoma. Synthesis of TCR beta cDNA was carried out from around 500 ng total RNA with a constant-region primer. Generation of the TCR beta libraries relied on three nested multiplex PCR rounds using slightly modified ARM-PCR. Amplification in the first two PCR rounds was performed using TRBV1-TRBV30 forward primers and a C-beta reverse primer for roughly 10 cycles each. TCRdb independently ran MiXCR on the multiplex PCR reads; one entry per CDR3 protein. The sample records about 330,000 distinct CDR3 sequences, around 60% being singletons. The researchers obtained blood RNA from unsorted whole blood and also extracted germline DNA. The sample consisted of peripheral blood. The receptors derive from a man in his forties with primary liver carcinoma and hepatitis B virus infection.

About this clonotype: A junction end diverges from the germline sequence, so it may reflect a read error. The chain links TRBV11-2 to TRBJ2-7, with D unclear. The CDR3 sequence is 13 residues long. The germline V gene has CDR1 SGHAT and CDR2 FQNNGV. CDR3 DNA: TGTGCCAGCACCCGGGCAGAAAGCTACGAGCAGTGCTTC. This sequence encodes CASTRAESYEQCF.

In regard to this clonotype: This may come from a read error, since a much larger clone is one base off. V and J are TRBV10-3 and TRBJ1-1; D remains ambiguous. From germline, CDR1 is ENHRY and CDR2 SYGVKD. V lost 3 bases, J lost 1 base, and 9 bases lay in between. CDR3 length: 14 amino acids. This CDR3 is CAISDGQQNTEAFF. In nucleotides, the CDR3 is TGTGCCATCAGTGACGGGCAGCAGAACACTGAAGCTTTCTTT.

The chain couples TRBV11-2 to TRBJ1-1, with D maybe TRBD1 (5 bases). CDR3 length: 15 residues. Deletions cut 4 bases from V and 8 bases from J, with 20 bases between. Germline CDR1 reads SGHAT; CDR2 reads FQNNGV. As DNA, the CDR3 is TGTGCCAGCAGCTACCCGACAGAGAGTAACATCGAAGCTTTCTTT. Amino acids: CASSYPTESNIEAFF.

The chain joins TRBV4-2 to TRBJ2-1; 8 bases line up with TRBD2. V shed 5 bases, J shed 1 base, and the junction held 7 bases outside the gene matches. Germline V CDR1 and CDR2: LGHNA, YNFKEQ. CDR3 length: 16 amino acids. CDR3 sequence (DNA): TGTGCCAGCAGCACGTCCCGGGGGGGATCCTACAATGAGCAGTTCTTC. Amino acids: CASSTSRGGSYNEQFF.

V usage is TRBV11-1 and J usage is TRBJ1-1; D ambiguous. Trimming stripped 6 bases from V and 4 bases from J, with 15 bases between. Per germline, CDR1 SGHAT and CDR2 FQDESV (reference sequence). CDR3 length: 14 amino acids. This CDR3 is CASRLWEVRTEAFF. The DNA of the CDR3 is TGTGCCAGCAGATTATGGGAAGTCCGCACTGAAGCTTTCTTT. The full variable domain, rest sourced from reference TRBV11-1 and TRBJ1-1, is EAEVAQSPRYKITEKSQAVAFWCDPISGHATLYWYRQILGQGPELLVQFQDESVVDDSQLPKDRFSAERLKGVDSTLKIQPAELGDSAMYLCASRLWEVRTEAFFGQGTRLTVV.

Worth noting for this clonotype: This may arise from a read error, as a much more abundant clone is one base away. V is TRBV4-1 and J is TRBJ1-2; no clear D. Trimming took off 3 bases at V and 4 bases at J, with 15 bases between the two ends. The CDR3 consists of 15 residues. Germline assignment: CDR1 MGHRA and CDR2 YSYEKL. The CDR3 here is CASSHGSQILYGYTF. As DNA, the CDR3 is TGCGCCAGCAGCCATGGTTCGCAGATACTCTATGGCTACACCTTC.

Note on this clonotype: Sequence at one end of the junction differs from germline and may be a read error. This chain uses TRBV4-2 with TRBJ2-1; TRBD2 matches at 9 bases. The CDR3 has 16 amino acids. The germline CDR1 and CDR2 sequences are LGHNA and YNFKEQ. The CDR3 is CASSQERLAGYNQQFF. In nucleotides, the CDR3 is TGCGCCAGCAGCCAAGAAAGGCTAGCGGGGTATAATCAGCAGTTCTTC.

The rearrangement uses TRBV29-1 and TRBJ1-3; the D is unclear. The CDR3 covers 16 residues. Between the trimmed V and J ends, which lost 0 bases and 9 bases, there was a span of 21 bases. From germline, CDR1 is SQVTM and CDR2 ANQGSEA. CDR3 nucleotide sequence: TGCAGCGTTGAAGAACTTCCGGTAGATTTTGTAAGCACCATATATTTT. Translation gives CSVEELPVDFVSTIYF.

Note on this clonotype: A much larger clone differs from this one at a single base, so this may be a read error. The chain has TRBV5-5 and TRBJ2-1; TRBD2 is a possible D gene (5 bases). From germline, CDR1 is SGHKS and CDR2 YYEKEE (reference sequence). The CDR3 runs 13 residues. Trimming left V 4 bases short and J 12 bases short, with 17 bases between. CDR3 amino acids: CASSRALRVGQFF. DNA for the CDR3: TGTGCCAGCAGCCGGGCCCTGAGGGTAGGGCAGTTCTTC. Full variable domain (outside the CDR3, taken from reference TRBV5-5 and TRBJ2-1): DAGVTQSPTHLIKTRGQQVTLRCSPISGHKSVSWYQQVLGQGPQFIFQYYEKEERGRGNFPDRFSARQFPNYSSELNVNALLLGDSALYLCASSRALRVGQFFGPGTRLTVL.

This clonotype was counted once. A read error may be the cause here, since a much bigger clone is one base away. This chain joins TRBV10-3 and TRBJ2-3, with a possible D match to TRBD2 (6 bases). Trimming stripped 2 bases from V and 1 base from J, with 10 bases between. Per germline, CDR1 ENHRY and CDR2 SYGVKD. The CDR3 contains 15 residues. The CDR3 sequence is CAISERGKCTDTQYF. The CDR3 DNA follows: TGTGCCATCAGTGAGCGCGGGAAGTGCACAGATACGCAGTATTTT.

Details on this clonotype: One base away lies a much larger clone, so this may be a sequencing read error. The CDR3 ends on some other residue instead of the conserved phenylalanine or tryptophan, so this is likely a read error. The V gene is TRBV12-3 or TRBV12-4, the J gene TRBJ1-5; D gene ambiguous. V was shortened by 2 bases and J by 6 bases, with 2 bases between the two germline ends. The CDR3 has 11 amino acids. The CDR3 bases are TGTGCCAGCAGTTTAAGTCAGCCCCAGCATCTT. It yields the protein CASSLSQPQHL.

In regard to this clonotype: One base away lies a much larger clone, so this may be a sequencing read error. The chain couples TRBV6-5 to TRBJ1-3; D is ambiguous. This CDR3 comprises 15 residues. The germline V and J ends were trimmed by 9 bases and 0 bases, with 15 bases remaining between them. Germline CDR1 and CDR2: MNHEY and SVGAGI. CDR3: CASRSERSSGNTIYF. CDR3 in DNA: TGTGCCAGTCGATCGGAACGAAGCTCTGGAAACACCATATATTTT.

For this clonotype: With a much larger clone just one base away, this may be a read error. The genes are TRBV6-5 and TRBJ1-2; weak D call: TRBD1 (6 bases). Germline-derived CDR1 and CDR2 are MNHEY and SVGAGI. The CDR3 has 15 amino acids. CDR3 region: CASSYSSGGRYDYTF. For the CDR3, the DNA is TGTGCCAGCAGTTACTCATCCGGGGGGCGGTATGACTACACCTTC.

CDR3 region: CSVGWGTYTEAFF. Written as DNA, the CDR3 is TGCAGCGTCGGATGGGGTACGTACACTGAAGCTTTCTTT. The chain recombines TRBV29-1 with TRBJ1-1; D remains unclear. The CDR3 consists of 13 residues. Germline V gene lookup returns CDR1 SQVTM and CDR2 ANQGSEA. V was clipped by 6 bases and J by 3 bases, with 14 bases between them.

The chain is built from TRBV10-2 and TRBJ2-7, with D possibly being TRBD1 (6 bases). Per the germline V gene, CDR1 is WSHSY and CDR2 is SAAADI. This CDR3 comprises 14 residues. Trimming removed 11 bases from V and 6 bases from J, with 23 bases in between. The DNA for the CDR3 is TGCGCCTACAGTCTCCCGGGACAAACGACCGAGCAGTACTTC. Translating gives CAYSLPGQTTEQYF.

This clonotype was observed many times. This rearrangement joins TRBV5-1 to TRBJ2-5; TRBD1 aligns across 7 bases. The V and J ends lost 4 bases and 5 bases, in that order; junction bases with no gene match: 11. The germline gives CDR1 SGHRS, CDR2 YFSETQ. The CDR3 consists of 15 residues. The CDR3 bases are TGCGCCAGCAGCAGTACAGGGGTTGGGGGTGAGACCCAGTACTTC. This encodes CASSSTGVGGETQYF. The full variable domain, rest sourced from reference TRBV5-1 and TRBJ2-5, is KAGVTQTPRYLIKTRGQQVTLSCSPISGHRSVSWYQQTPGQGLQFLFEYFSETQRNKGNFPGRFSGRQFSNSRSEMNVSTLELGDSALYLCASSSTGVGGETQYFGPGTRLLVL.

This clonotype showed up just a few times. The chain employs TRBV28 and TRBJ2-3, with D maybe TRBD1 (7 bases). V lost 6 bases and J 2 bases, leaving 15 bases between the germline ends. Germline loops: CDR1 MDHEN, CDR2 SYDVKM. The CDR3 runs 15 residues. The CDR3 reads CASRGAGQNTDTQYF. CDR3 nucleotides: TGTGCCAGCAGGGGGGCGGGACAGAACACAGATACGCAGTATTTT. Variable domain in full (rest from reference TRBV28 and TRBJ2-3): DVKVTQSSRYLVKRTGEKVFLECVQDMDHENMFWYRQDPGLGLRLIYFSYDVKMKEKGDIPEGYSVSREKKERFSLILESASTNQTSMYLCASRGAGQNTDTQYFGPGTRLTVL.

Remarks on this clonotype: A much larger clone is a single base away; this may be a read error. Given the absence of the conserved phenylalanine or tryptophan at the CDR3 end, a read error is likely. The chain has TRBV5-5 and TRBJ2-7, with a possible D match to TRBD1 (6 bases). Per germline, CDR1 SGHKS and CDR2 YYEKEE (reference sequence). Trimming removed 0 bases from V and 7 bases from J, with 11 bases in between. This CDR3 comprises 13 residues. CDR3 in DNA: TGTGCCAGCAGCTTGGCAGGGGCTGAAGAGCAGTACTAC. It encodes CASSLAGAEEQYY.

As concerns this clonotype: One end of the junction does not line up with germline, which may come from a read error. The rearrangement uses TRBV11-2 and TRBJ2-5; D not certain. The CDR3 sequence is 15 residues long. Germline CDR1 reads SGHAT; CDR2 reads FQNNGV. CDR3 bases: TGTGCCAACAGCTTAGCCCCGGAAGTCCGAAAGACCCAGTACTTC. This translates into CANSLAPEVRKTQYF.

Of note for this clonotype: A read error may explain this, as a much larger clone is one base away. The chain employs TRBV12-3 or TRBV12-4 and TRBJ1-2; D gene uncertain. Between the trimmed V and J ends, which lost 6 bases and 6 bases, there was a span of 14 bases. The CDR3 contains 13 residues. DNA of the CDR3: TGTGCCAGCAGATTGGACGGGAACGATGGCTACACCTTC. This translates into CASRLDGNDGYTF.

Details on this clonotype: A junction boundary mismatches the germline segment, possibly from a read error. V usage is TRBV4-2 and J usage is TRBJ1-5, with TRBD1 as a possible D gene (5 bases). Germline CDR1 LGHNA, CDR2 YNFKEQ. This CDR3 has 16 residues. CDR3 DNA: TGTGCCAGCAGCCAAGGAGGCGCCAGGGATGGCCAGCCCCAGCGTTTT. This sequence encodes CASSQGGARDGQPQRF.

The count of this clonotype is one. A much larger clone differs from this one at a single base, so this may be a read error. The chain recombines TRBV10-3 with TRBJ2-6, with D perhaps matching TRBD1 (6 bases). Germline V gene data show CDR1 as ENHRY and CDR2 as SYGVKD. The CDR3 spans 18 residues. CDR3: CAISEKIQGISGANVLAF. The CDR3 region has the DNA TGTGCCATCAGTGAGAAGATACAGGGCATCTCTGGGGCCAACGTCCTGGCTTTC.

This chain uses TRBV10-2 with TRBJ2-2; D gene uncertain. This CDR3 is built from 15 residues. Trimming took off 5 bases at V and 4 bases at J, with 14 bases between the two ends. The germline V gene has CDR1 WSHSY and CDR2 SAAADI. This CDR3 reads CASSLRESATGELFF. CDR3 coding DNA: TGCGCCAGCAGTCTAAGAGAGTCGGCCACCGGGGAGCTGTTTTTT.

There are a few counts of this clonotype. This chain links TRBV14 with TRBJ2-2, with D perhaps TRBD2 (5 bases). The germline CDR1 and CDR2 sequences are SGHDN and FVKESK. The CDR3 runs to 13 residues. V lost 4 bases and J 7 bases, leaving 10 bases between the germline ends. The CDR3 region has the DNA TGTGCCAGCAGCCTCGGGGTGGTCGGGGAGCTGTTTTTT. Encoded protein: CASSLGVVGELFF. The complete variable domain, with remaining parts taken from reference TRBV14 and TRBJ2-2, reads EAGVTQFPSHSVIEKGQTVTLRCDPISGHDNLYWYRRVMGKEIKFLLHFVKESKQDESGMPNNRFLAERTGGTYSTLKVQPAELEDSGVYFCASSLGVVGELFFGEGSRLTVL.